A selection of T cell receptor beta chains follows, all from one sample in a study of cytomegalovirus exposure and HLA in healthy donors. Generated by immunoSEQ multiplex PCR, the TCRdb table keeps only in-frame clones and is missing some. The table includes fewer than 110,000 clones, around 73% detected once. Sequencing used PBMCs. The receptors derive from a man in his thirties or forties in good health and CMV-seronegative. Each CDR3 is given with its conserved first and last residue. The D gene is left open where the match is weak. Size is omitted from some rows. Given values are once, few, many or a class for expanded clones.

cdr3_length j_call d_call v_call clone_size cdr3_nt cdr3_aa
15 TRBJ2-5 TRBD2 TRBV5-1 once TGCGCCAGCAGCTTGGGGACTAGCGGGAGTGAGACCCAGTACTTC CASSLGTSGSETQYF
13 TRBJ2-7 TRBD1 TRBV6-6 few TGTGCCAGCAGAACAGACAGGGATGACGAGCAGTACTTC CASRTDRDDEQYF
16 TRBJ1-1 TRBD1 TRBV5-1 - TGCGCCAGCAGCTTGAGGACAGGGGGTCAGAACACTGAAGCTTTCTTT CASSLRTGGQNTEAFF
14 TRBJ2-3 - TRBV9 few TGTGCCAGCAGCGCCGCGACTAGCACAGATACGCAGTATTTT CASSAATSTDTQYF
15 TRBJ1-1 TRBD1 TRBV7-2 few TGTGCCAGCAGCTTTACGACAGGGGTGAACACTGAAGCTTTCTTT CASSFTTGVNTEAFF
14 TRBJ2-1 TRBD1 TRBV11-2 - TGTGCCAGCAGGCCGGGACAGGGGAGGGATGAGCAGTTCTTC CASRPGQGRDEQFF
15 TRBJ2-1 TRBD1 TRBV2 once TGTGCCAGCAGTGTGGACAGGGGGTCCTACAATGAGCAGTTCTTC CASSVDRGSYNEQFF
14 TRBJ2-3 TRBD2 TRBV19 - TGTGCCAGTACCGGCGGGGGGGCCTCAGATACGCAGTATTTT CASTGGGASDTQYF
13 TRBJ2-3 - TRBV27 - TGTGCCAGCAGTTCGAGGGAAACAGATACGCAGTATTTT CASSSRETDTQYF
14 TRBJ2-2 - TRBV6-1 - TGTGCCAGCAGTGGGACTGGGATGACCGGGGAGCTGTTTTTT CASSGTGMTGELFF
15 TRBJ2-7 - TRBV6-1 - TGTGCCAGCAGTGAATCTTTAGCGGCAGGCTACGAGCAGTACTTC CASSESLAAGYEQYF
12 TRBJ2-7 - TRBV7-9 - TGTGCCAGCAGCTTAACGATTTACGAGCAGTACTTC CASSLTIYEQYF
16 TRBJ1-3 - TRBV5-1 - TGCGCCAGCAGCATATCAGGGGTCTACTCTGGAAACACCATATATTTT CASSISGVYSGNTIYF
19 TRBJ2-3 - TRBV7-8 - TGTGCCAGCAGCTCCATTCAGCTAGCATTATATGAGAGCACAGATACGCAGTATTTT CASSSIQLALYESTDTQYF
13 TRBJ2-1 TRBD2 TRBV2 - TGTGCCAGCAGTGTCGGGGGGTACAATGAGCAGTTCTTC CASSVGGYNEQFF
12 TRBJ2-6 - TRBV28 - TGTGCCAGCCGCCGGGGGGCCAACGTCCTGACTTTC CASRRGANVLTF
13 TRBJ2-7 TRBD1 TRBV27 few TGTGCCAGCAGTTTGTGGACAGGCCACGAGCAGTACTTC CASSLWTGHEQYF
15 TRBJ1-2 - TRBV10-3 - TGTGCCATCAGTGGGCAGGTCCAACCTGGGTCTGGCTACACCTTC CAISGQVQPGSGYTF
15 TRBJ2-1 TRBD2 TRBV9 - TGTGCCAGCAGCGTAGTGGCTAGCGGGAGGGTCGAGCAGTTCTTC CASSVVASGRVEQFF
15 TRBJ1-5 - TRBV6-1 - TGTGCCAGCACTATCCCGGGACTCGCCAATCAGCCCCAGCATTTT CASTIPGLANQPQHF
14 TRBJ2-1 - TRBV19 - TGTGCCAGTTCTCGACTAGGAGTCAGCAATGAGCAGTTCTTC CASSRLGVSNEQFF
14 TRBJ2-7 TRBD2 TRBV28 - TGTGCCAGCAGCTTCGGGACTAGCGGTTACGAGCAGTACTTC CASSFGTSGYEQYF
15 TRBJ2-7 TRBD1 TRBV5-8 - TGTGCCAGCAGAAACTTCCGGGACAGCTCCTACGAGCAGTACTTC CASRNFRDSSYEQYF
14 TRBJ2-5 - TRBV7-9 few TGTGCCAGCAGCTGGCGATTGGTCGGGGAGACCCAGTACTTC CASSWRLVGETQYF
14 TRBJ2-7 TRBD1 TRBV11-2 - TGTGCCAGCAGCTTAGGGGGACAGGGCTACGAGCAGTACTTC CASSLGGQGYEQYF
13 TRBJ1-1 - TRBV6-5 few TGTGCCAGCAGACGACAGGCGGACACTGAAGCTTTCTTT CASRRQADTEAFF
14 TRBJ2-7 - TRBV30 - TGTGCCTGGACTCCAACCGACAGATCCTACGAGCAGTACTTC CAWTPTDRSYEQYF
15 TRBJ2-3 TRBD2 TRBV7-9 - TGTGCCAGCAGCTACGCGGGACTAGCTCTCGATACGCAGTATTTT CASSYAGLALDTQYF
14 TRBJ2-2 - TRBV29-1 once TGCAGCGCTAATCTAGGATTCAACACCGGGGAGCTGTTTTTT CSANLGFNTGELFF
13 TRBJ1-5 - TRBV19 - TGTGCCAGTATGGTACAGGACAATCAGCCCCAGCATTTT CASMVQDNQPQHF
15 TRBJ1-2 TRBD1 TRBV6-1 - TGTGCCAGCAGTGGGACAGGGGTTATGGTTACTGGCTACACCTTC CASSGTGVMVTGYTF
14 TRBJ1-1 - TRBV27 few TGTGCCAGCAGTTCCAGTGTTATGAACACTGAAGCTTTCTTT CASSSSVMNTEAFF
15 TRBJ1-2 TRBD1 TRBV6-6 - TGTGCCAGCAGTTACCTACAGGGGGCTCTCTATGGCTACACCTTC CASSYLQGALYGYTF
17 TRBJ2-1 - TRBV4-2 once TGTGCCAGCAGCCAAGAGCCCGGGGTTACATGGCTGGATGAGCAGTTCTTC CASSQEPGVTWLDEQFF
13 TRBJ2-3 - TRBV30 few TGTGCCTGGCGGAGCACCGGCACAGATACGCAGTATTTT CAWRSTGTDTQYF
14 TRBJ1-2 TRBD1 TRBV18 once TGTGCCAGCTCATCCCCGGGACAGGGCTATGGCTACACCTTC CASSSPGQGYGYTF
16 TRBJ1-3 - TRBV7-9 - TGTGCCAGCAGATCGACAGGTGGGGGCTCTGGAAACACCATATATTTT CASRSTGGGSGNTIYF
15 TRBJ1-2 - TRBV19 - TGTGCCAGTAGTATAGGTATCGACAGGAGCTATGGCTACACCTTC CASSIGIDRSYGYTF
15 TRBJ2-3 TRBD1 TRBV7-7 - TGTGCCAGCAGCCCGACAGGGGAGCGCACAGATACGCAGTATTTT CASSPTGERTDTQYF
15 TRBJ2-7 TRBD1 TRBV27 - TGTGCCAGCAGCCAAGGCACAGGGGGACATGGCGAGCAGTACTTC CASSQGTGGHGEQYF
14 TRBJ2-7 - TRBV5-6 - TGTGCCAGCAGCTTGGCCGGGTTTTCCTACGAGCAGTACTTC CASSLAGFSYEQYF
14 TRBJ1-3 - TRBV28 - TGTGCCAGCACCCAGGGAGGGGAGCAGTACACCATATATTTT CASTQGGEQYTIYF
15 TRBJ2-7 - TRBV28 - TGTGCCAGCAGGGCGTCTGGAGCGAGTCGAGTCGAGCAGTACTTC CASRASGASRVEQYF
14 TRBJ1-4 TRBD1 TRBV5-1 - TGCGCCAGCAACTCGGGGACAGGGGATGAAAAACTGTTTTTT CASNSGTGDEKLFF
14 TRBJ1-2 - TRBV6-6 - TGTGCCAGCAGTTACTCGCGGGGGGCGCGGAAAGACACCTTC CASSYSRGARKDTF
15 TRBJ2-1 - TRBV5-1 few TGCGCCAGCAGCCTTGGGGGCGGGGGATACAATGAGCAGTTCTTC CASSLGGGGYNEQFF
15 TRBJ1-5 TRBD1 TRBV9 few TGTGCCAGCAGCGTAGGGGGGACAGGGGTTCAGCCCCAGCATTTT CASSVGGTGVQPQHF